The entry below gives a single TCR beta chain sequence along with its context. Antigen specificity is unknown. Only in-frame clones appear in the TCRdb table, and some are missing; sequencing was by immunoSEQ multiplex PCR. The sample contains about 30,000 clones, roughly three quarters of which appear only once. This sample stems from a study of STAT5B mutations in CD4+ large granular lymphocyte leukemia. For the study at large: Among healthy controls, a particular HLA allele went with more CDR3 'QG' motifs.

Trimming shortened V by 2 bases and J by 7 bases, and 12 bases separated the two germline ends. The CDR3 totals 15 residues. The germline gives CDR1 SEHNR, CDR2 FQNEAQ (reference sequence). Regarding the study as a whole: No patients shared main leukemic clonotypes, though roughly 25% appeared at low frequency elsewhere.

The source of this sequence is a human donor in good health. The rearrangement links TRBV7-9 to TRBJ1-6; D remains unclear. The specimen was CD4+ T cells from blood buffy coats. CDR3 sequence reads: CASSLLETGNSPLHF. The DNA for the CDR3 is TGTGCCAGCAGCTTACTTGAGACGGGGAATTCACCCCTCCACTTT. Full variable domain (missing parts from reference TRBV7-9 and TRBJ1-6): DTGVSQNPRHKITKRGQNVTFRCDPISEHNRLYWYRQTLGQGPEFLTYFQNEAQLEKSRLLSDRFSAERPKGSFSTLEIQRTEQGDSAMYLCASSLLETGNSPLHFGNGTRLTVT.